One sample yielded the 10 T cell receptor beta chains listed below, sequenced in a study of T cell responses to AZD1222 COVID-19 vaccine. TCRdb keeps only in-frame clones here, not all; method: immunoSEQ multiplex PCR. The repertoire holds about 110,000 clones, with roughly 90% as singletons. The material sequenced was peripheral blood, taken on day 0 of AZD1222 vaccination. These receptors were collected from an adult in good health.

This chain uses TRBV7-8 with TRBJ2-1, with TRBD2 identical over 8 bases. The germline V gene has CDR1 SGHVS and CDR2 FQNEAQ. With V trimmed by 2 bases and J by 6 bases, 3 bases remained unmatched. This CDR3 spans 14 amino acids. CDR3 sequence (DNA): TGTGCCAGCAGCTTAACTCTAGCGGGCAATGAGCAGTTCTTC. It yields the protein CASSLTLAGNEQFF. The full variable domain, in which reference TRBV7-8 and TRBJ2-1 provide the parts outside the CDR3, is GAGVSQSPRYKVAKRGQDVALRCDPISGHVSLFWYQQALGQGPEFLTYFQNEAQLDKSGLPSDRFFAERPEGSVSTLKIQRTQQEDSAVYLCASSLTLAGNEQFFGPGTRLTVL.

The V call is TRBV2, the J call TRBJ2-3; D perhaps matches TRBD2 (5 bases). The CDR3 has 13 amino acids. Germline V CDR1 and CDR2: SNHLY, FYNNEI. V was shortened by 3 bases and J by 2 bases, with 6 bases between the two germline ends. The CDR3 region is CASSDGNTDTQYF. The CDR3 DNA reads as TGTGCCAGCAGTGACGGGAACACAGATACGCAGTATTTT.

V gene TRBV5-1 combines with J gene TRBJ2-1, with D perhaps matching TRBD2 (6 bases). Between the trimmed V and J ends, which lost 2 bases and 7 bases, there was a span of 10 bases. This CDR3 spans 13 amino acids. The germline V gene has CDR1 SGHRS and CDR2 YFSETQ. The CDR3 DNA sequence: TGCGCCAGCAGCTTCGGGGGAGTAAATGAGCAGTTCTTC. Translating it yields CASSFGGVNEQFF.

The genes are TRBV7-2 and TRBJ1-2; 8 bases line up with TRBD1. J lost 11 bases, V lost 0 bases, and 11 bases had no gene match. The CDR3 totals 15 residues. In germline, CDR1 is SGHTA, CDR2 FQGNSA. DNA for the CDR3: TGTGCCAGCAGCTTAGCCGCAGACAGGACAGGGCTATACACCTTC. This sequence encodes CASSLAADRTGLYTF.

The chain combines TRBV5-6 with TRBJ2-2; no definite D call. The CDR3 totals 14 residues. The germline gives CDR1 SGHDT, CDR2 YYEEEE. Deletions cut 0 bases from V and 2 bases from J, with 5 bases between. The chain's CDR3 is CASSLAPNTGELFF. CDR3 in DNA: TGTGCCAGCAGCTTGGCCCCTAACACCGGGGAGCTGTTTTTT.

The DNA for the CDR3 is TGTGCCAGCAGCTTGGATGCTAGCGGGAGCTCCTACAATGAGCAGTTCTTC. Residues: CASSLDASGSSYNEQFF. The chain employs TRBV5-4 and TRBJ2-1, with 10 bases fitting TRBD2. Germline assignment: CDR1 SGHNT and CDR2 YYREEE (reference sequence). The CDR3 extends over 17 amino acids. With 0 bases clipped from V and 0 bases from J, the junction kept 3 bases outside the gene matches.

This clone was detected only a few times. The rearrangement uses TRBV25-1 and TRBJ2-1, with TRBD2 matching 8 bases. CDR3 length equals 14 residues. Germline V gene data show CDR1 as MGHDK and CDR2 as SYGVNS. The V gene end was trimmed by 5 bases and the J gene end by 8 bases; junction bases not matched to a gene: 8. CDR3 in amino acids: CASSWTSPKDEQFF. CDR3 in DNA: TGTGCCAGCAGTTGGACTAGCCCTAAGGATGAGCAGTTCTTC.

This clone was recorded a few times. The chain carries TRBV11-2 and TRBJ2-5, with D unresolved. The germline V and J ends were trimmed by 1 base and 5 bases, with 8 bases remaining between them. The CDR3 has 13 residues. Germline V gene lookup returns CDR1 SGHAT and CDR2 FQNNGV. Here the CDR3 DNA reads TGTGCCAGCAGCTTAGTACAGTGGGAGACCCAGTACTTC. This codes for CASSLVQWETQYF.

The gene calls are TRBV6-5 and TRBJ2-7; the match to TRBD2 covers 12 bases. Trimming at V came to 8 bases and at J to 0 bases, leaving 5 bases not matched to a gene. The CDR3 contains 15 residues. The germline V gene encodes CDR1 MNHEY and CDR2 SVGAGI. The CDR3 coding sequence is TGTGCCAGCGCCGCGACTAGCGGGAGCTCCTACGAGCAGTACTTC. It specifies CASAATSGSSYEQYF.

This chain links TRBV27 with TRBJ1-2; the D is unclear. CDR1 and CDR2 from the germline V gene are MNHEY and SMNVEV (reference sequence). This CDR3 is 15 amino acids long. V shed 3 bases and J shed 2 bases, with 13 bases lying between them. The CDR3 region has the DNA TGTGCCAGCAGTTTTGCAGGAGTTCCAAACTATGGCTACACCTTC. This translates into CASSFAGVPNYGYTF.